This TCR beta chain was documented in a study of identical twins. Germline CDR1 SQVTM, CDR2 ANQGSEA. This CDR3 has 14 amino acids. The V and J ends lost 6 bases and 0 bases respectively, with 14 bases between them. This clonotype came up a few times. Each CDR3 protein is one row after TCRdb ran MiXCR on the 5' RACE reads. In the table there are about 520,000 distinct CDR3 sequences, about 20% of which are singletons. The sample also formed part of further work on T cells expressing NK-cell markers.

The chain links TRBV29-1 to TRBJ1-1; D remains unclear. This TCR came from a woman between 18 and 29 years old in good health. Sequenced: CD4+ T cells sorted from blood. The CDR3 nucleotides read TGCAGCGTAGCCCCAGGACGGTTGAACACTGAAGCTTTCTTT. It is translated as CSVAPGRLNTEAFF.